This record covers a single T cell receptor beta chain. This specimen comes from a study of blood T cell repertoires in COVID-19. Study-wide background: The United States, Italy and Spain were the sources of the acute and convalescent COVID-19 samples. Sources were T cells, B-cell-depleted T cells, or PBMCs; the material itself was cDNA or gDNA.

The CDR3 spans 16 residues. V was clipped by 9 bases and J by 0 bases, with 18 bases between them. Germline CDR1 and CDR2: MNHEY and SMNVEV (reference sequence). Source study methods: Scientists estimated how many nucleated cells there were by amplifying reference gene primers. Method: immunoSEQ multiplex PCR; TCRdb's copy keeps in-frame clones and lacks some. The V and J calls and clone size were taken over from that table, and D and trimming were inferred from the DNA. The sample has approximately 310,000 clones, roughly 84% seen once. The sample was peripheral blood. V gene TRBV27 combines with J gene TRBJ2-1, with TRBD1 as a possible D gene (8 bases). The receptor was derived from a man in his forties or fifties with active or convalescent COVID-19. In nucleotides, the CDR3 is TGTGCCAGGGATCAACAGGGGGAGGGCTCCTACAATGAGCAGTTCTTC. It codes for CARDQQGEGSYNEQFF.